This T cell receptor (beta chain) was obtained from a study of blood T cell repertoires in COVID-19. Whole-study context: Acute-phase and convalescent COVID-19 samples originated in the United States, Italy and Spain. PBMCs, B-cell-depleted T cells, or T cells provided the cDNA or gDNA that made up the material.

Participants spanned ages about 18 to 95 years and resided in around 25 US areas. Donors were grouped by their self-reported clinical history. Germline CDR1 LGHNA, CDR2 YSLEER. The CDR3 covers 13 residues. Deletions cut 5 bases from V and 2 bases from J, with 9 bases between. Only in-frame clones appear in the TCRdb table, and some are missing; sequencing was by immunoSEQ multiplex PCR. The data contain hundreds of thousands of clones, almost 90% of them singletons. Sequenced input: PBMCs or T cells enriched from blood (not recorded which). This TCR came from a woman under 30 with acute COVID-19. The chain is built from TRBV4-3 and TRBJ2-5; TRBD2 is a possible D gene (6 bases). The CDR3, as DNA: TGCGCCAGCAGCTCGACTAGACAAGAGACCCAGTACTTC. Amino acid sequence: CASSSTRQETQYF.